This T cell receptor beta chain is drawn from a study of persistence of HIV-infected CD4 T cells. Findings of the study overall: Degenerate expanded CDR3beta sequences were enriched among CMV- and Gag-responding cells.

Comments on this clone: Its antigen is still unknown.

The stimulus was an HIV-1 Gag 15-mer peptide pool, 0.9 to 1 ug/peptide/mL. Responding CD4+ T cells were sorted by upregulation of both CD40 ligand and CD69. Adults with HIV-1 started suppressive ART while chronically infected. Germline V gene data show CDR1 as MDHEN and CDR2 as SYDVKM. The CDR3 is made up of 11 amino acids. Trimming cost V 11 bases and J 4 bases, with 11 bases left between them. This was the immunoSEQ version 4 assay in survey mode. Template was genomic DNA at roughly 9.3 ng/uL, with up to about 1 ug used per sample. Produced via immunoSEQ multiplex PCR; TCRdb's table is partial and in-frame only. The table records roughly 8,500 clones, under 90% of them present only once.

The chain carries TRBV28 and TRBJ1-2; maybe TRBD1 (5 bases). This TCR came from an adult woman with HIV who was CMV-seropositive. This specimen was CD4+ T cells sorted from PBMCs after approximately 20-hour stimulation, taken from a patient who received antiretroviral therapy. CDR3 DNA: TGTGCCGCAGCAGGGTCCTATGGCTACACCTTC. It codes for CAAAGSYGYTF.